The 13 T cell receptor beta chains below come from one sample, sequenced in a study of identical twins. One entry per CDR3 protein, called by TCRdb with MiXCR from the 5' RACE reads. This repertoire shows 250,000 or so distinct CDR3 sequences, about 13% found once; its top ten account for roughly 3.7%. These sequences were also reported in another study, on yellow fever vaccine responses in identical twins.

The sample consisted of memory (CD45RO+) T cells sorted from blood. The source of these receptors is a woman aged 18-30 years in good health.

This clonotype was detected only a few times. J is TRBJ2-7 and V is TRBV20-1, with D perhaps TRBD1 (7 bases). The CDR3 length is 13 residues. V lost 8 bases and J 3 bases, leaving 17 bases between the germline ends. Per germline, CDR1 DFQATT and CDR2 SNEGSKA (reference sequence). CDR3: CSQGGVRDYEQYF. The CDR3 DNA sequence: TGCAGTCAGGGGGGTGTGCGGGACTACGAGCAGTACTTC.

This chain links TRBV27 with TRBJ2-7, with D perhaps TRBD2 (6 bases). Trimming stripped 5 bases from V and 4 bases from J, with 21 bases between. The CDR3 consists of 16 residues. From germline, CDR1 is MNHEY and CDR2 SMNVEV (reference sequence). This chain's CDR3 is CASSDISGTRGYEQYF. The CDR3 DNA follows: TGTGCCAGCAGTGATATTAGCGGAACACGGGGTTACGAGCAGTACTTC.

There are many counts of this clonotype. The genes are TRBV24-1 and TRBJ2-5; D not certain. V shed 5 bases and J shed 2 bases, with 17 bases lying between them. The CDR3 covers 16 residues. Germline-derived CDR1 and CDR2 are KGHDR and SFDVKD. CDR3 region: CATSGFDKTLQETQYF. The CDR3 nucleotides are TGTGCCACCAGTGGTTTCGACAAAACACTTCAAGAGACCCAGTACTTC.

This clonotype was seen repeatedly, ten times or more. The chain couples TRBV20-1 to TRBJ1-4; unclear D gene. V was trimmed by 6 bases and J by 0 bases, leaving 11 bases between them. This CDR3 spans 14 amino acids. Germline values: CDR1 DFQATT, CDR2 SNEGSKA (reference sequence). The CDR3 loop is CSAPPESTNEKLFF. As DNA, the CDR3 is TGCAGTGCCCCACCCGAATCAACTAATGAAAAACTGTTTTTT.

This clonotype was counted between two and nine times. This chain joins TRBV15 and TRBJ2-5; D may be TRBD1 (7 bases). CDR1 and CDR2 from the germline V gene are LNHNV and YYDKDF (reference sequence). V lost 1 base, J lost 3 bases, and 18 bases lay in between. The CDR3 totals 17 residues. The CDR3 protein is CATSRGQGGKREETQYF. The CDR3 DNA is TGTGCCACCAGCAGAGGACAGGGAGGCAAACGGGAAGAGACCCAGTACTTC.

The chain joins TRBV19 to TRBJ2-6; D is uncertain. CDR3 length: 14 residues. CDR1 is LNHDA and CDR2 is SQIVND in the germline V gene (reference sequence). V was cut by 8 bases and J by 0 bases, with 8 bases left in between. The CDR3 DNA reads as TGTGCCAGTTCAGTGGACTCTGGGGCCAACGTCCTGACTTTC. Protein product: CASSVDSGANVLTF.

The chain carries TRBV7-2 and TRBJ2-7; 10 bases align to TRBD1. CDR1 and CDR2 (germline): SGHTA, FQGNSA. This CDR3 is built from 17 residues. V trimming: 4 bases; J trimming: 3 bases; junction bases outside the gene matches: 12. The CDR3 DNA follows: TGTGCCAGCAGCTCCCGACAGGGGGCACGAGGGAACTACGAGCAGTACTTC. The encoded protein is CASSSRQGARGNYEQYF.

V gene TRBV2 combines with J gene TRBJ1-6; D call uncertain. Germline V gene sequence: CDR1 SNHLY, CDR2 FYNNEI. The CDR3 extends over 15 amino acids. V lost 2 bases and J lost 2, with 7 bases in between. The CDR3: CASSESGTYNSPLHF. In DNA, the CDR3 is TGTGCCAGCAGTGAATCGGGCACCTATAATTCACCCCTCCACTTT.

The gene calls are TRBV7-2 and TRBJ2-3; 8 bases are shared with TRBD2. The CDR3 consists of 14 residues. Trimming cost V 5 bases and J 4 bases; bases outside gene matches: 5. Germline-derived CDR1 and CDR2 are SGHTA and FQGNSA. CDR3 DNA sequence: TGTGCCAGCAGCCCCGGCGGGGGGCCAGATACGCAGTATTTT. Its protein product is CASSPGGGPDTQYF.

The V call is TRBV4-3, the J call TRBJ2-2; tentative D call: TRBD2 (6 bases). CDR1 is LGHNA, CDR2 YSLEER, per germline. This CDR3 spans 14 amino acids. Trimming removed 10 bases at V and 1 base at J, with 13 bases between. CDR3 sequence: CATSPAGNTGELFF. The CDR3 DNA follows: TGCGCCACCTCCCCAGCGGGGAACACCGGGGAGCTGTTTTTT.

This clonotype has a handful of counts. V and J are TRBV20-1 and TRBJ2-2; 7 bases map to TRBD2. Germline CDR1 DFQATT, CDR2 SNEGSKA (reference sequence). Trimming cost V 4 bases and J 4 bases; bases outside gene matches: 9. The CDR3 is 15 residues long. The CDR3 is CSAIGEGRVTGELFF. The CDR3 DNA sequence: TGCAGTGCTATAGGGGAGGGCCGTGTCACCGGGGAGCTGTTTTTT.

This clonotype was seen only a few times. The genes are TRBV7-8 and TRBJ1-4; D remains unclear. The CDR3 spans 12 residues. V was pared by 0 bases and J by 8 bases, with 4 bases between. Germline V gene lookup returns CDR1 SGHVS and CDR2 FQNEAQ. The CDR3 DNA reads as TGTGCCAGCAGCTTAGCTTCCGAAAAACTGTTTTTT. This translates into CASSLASEKLFF.

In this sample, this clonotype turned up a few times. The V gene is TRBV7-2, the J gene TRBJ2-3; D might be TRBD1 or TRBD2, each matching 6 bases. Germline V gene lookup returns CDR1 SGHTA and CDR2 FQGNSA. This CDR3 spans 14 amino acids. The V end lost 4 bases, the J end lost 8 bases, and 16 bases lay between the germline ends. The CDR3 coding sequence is TGTGCCAGCAGCTACCAGGAGGGGGGAAGTACGCAGTATTTT. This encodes CASSYQEGGSTQYF.